This note documents a single T cell receptor beta chain sequence. This clone was seen only a few times. What antigen it recognizes has not been identified. Base-call qualities are not available, and no considerably larger clone is one nucleotide away. TCRbeta CDR3 regions were amplified from genomic DNA by means of the immunoSEQ Assay, a bias-controlled multiplex PCR. As for the authors' bioinformatics: Nucleated cell counts per sample were estimated from amplification of reference gene primers within the assay. Sequence reads were collapsed and filtered to measure the absolute abundance of every unique TCRbeta CDR3 rearrangement. For each sample, productive Simpson clonality was calculated as the square root of Simpson's diversity index across productive rearrangements. What TCRdb holds here is the immuneACCESS table cut down to in-frame rearrangements. Part of the clones is not present; checked against another copy, under half of the missing clones reflect an unresolved V gene, and the others are unexplained. D and trimming were read from the DNA, whereas the V and J calls and clone size are those reported in that table. The sample yields a few hundred thousand clones; 80% were counted once. Around 7.3% of the sample lies in the top ten.

The CDR3 covers 13 residues, taking in both the cysteine and the phenylalanine. Only the CDR3 part of the read is kept: 39 bases, read in frame from the first base. The germline V gene (reference sequence) supplies CDR1 GTSNPN and CDR2 SVGIG. Germline trimming: 4 bases from V, 5 bases from J; junction bases outside gene matches: 5. Collaborating institutions collected whole blood in K2EDTA tubes following their own protocols. For TCRbeta analysis, collaborators shipped samples in one of three forms: frozen whole blood, isolated PBMCs, or DNA extracted from either of those sample types. This sample stems from a study of blood T cell repertoires in COVID-19 (TCRdb year 2020). About the investigation overall: Collaborator samples came from the United States, Italy and Spain and covered acute and convalescent phases of COVID-19. The material from the prospective study consisted of cDNA or gDNA derived from T cells, B-cell-depleted T cells, or PBMCs. Deeply sampled blood TCRbeta repertoires from subjects exposed to, actively infected with, or recovered from COVID-19 were included in the dataset. The repertoires were released in a freely available public database meant as a resource for research on the immune response to SARS-CoV-2. Samples came from the ongoing ImmuneRACE study (first 160 participants) plus 1,254 subjects from 6 global collaborators. Sample metadata almost always included a de-identified subject ID, COVID-19 status, age in years and sex. HLA class I and class II types, where available, came from metadata supplied by the sample provider rather than from assay-based typing.

On the study overall, not on this receptor specifically: Clinical and demographic metadata were provided uncurated, with the amount varying by source and participant.

This clonotype was sampled from a woman aged 70 to 79 with acute or convalescent COVID-19. Recombination joined TRBV30 with TRBJ2-5; 9 junctional bases match TRBD1. Sequences were obtained from peripheral blood. This receptor carries the CDR3 CAWTSGTGETQYF. The nucleotide sequence reads TGTGCCTGGACCTCCGGGACAGGGGAGACCCAGTACTTC.